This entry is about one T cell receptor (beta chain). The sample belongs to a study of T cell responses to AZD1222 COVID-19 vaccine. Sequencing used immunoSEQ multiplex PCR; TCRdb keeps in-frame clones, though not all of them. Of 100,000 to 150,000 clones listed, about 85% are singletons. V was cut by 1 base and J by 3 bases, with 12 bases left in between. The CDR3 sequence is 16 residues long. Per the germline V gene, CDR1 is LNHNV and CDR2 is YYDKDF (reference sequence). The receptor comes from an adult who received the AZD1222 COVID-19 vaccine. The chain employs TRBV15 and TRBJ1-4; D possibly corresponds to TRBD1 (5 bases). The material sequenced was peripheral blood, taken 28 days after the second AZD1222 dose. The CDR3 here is CATSRAGMGANEKLFF. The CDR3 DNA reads TGTGCCACCAGCAGAGCTGGGATGGGGGCTAATGAAAAACTGTTTTTT.